These T cell receptor beta chains were read from a single sample in a study of T cells after yellow fever vaccination. TCRdb redid the calling of the 5' RACE reads with MiXCR, one entry per CDR3 protein. The sample shows roughly 100,000 distinct CDR3 sequences, under 9% of them seen only once. Sequenced here: CD8+ T cells not binding an NS4B(214-222) dextramer, sorted from PBMCs, sampled less than 16 days after the first yellow fever vaccination. These receptors all stem from a man aged 18 to 29 who received the YFV17D yellow fever vaccine. The CDR3 runs from the conserved cysteine through the conserved F or W. D genes are given only for firm matches. Clone sizes are given selectively: once, few, many, or a class where the clone is expanded.

NA	TRBV7-9	TRBJ1-4	few	CASSQNREKLFF	TGTGCCAGCAGCCAGAACCGGGAAAAACTGTTTTTT
NA	TRBV7-6	TRBJ2-3	NA	CASSLGRGTDTQYF	TGTGCCAGCAGCTTAGGCCGGGGGACAGATACGCAGTATTTT
TRBD1	TRBV6-4	TRBJ2-3	few	CASSEGQGADTQYF	TGTGCCAGCAGTGAAGGCCAGGGGGCAGATACGCAGTATTTT
NA	TRBV24-1	TRBJ1-2	NA	CATSDSGDGYTF	TGTGCCACCAGTGACTCTGGGGATGGCTACACCTTC
TRBD2	TRBV11-3	TRBJ2-2	few	CASSLFSPGAGGNTGELFF	TGTGCCAGCAGCTTATTTTCTCCCGGGGCGGGGGGGAACACCGGGGAGCTGTTTTTT
NA	TRBV7-2	TRBJ1-2	NA	CASSLAALTNYGYTF	TGTGCCAGCAGCTTAGCTGCCCTAACTAACTATGGCTACACCTTC
NA	TRBV4-1	TRBJ2-1	many	CASSQLRDNSYNEQFF	TGCGCCAGCAGCCAATTGAGGGACAATTCCTACAATGAGCAGTTCTTC
NA	TRBV6-5	TRBJ1-2	NA	CASTSFRENYGYTF	TGTGCCAGCACTTCCTTCAGGGAGAACTATGGCTACACCTTC
NA	TRBV7-8	TRBJ1-5	few	CASSLDRGASSSAQHF	TGTGCCAGCAGCTTAGATCGAGGCGCCTCCAGTTCCGCCCAGCATTTT
NA	TRBV6-2/TRBV6-3	TRBJ1-5	NA	CASSYGIRSSSQPQHF	TGTGCCAGCAGTTACGGTATCCGTAGCAGCAGTCAGCCCCAGCATTTT
NA	TRBV27	TRBJ2-2	many	CASSPWGYTGELFF	TGTGCCAGCAGTCCCTGGGGGTACACCGGGGAGCTGTTTTTT
TRBD1	TRBV29-1	TRBJ2-3	NA	CSVRDRATDMQYF	TGCAGCGTTCGGGACAGGGCCACAGATATGCAGTATTTT
NA	TRBV18	TRBJ1-6	many	CASSPQETDNSPLHF	TGTGCCAGCTCACCACAGGAAACGGATAATTCACCCCTCCACTTT
TRBD1	TRBV10-3	TRBJ2-2	medium-sized	CAISESQQGTGELFF	TGTGCCATCAGTGAGTCCCAACAGGGGACCGGGGAGCTGTTTTTT
NA	TRBV5-6	TRBJ2-7	NA	CASSLGDRPYEQYF	TGTGCCAGCAGCTTGGGCGACAGGCCCTACGAGCAGTACTTC
TRBD2	TRBV5-4	TRBJ2-3	NA	CASSFWGGADTQYF	TGTGCCAGCAGCTTTTGGGGGGGGGCAGATACGCAGTATTTT
NA	TRBV24-1	TRBJ1-2	few	CATSGGYGYTF	TGTGCCACCAGTGGGGGGTATGGCTACACCTTC
NA	TRBV7-9	TRBJ2-1	NA	CASSLDFGQRYNEQFF	TGTGCCAGCAGCTTAGATTTTGGACAGAGATACAATGAGCAGTTCTTC
NA	TRBV29-1	TRBJ1-2	few	CSGRDPGSYGYTF	TGCAGCGGTCGGGACCCCGGGAGTTATGGCTACACCTTC
TRBD1	TRBV12-3/TRBV12-4	TRBJ2-1	few	CASSLGTGSREQFF	TGTGCCAGCAGTTTAGGGACAGGGAGCAGAGAGCAGTTCTTC
NA	TRBV4-2	TRBJ1-6	NA	CASSLSTPLTAYNSPLHF	TGTGCCAGCAGCCTTTCCACCCCATTGACAGCTTATAATTCACCCCTCCACTTT
NA	TRBV23-1	TRBJ2-4	many	CASTTIEGGAKPLAKNIQYF	TGCGCCAGCACCACAATAGAAGGGGGGGCAAAGCCTCTAGCCAAAAACATTCAGTACTTC
NA	TRBV18	TRBJ2-5	NA	CASNPGSETQYF	TGTGCCAGCAACCCGGGGTCAGAGACCCAGTACTTC
TRBD1	TRBV4-1	TRBJ2-1	NA	CASSQGYRGVSYNEQFF	TGCGCCAGCAGCCAAGGCTACAGGGGAGTCTCCTACAATGAGCAGTTCTTC
NA	TRBV29-1	TRBJ2-3	many	CSVEPDPGDTQYF	TGCAGCGTTGAACCCGATCCGGGAGATACGCAGTATTTT
TRBD2	TRBV4-3	TRBJ2-1	few	CASSQVSRSTSGGRNEQFF	TGCGCCAGCAGCCAAGTTAGCAGGTCGACTAGCGGGGGGCGGAATGAGCAGTTCTTC
NA	TRBV3-1	TRBJ1-2	NA	CASSHTIGQGSGYTF	TGTGCCAGCAGCCATACGATAGGGCAGGGGTCCGGCTACACCTTC
NA	TRBV19	TRBJ2-1	few	CASSTANNEQFF	TGTGCCAGTAGTACCGCTAACAATGAGCAGTTCTTC
NA	TRBV29-1	TRBJ2-3	few	CSVEVPDSISDTQYF	TGCAGCGTTGAAGTCCCCGACAGCATCTCAGATACGCAGTATTTT
NA	TRBV9	TRBJ2-3	NA	CASSVENTDTQYF	TGTGCCAGCAGCGTAGAAAACACAGATACGCAGTATTTT
NA	TRBV7-9	TRBJ1-1	NA	CASSLARVEGYTEAFF	TGTGCCAGCAGCTTAGCGAGGGTGGAGGGGTACACTGAAGCTTTCTTT
TRBD1	TRBV4-3	TRBJ2-1	few	CASSHTGGTYNEQFF	TGCGCCAGCAGCCATACAGGGGGGACCTACAATGAGCAGTTCTTC
NA	TRBV4-1	TRBJ1-6	NA	CASSQALVPPLHF	TGCGCCAGCAGCCAAGCGCTCGTCCCACCCCTCCACTTT
NA	TRBV12-3/TRBV12-4	TRBJ2-1	few	CASSPPQVSYNEQFF	TGTGCCAGCAGTCCACCCCAGGTCTCCTACAATGAGCAGTTCTTC
NA	TRBV20-1	TRBJ2-5	NA	CSARQAERSQETQYF	TGCAGTGCTAGACAGGCCGAGCGGTCGCAAGAGACCCAGTACTTC
NA	TRBV12-3/TRBV12-4	TRBJ2-1	few	CASSPENLSYNEQFF	TGTGCCAGCAGTCCCGAAAACCTCTCCTACAATGAGCAGTTCTTC
NA	TRBV6-1	TRBJ1-5	NA	CASSKQGGSNQPQHF	TGTGCCAGCAGTAAGCAGGGAGGTAGCAATCAGCCCCAGCATTTT
TRBD1	TRBV11-2	TRBJ1-4	NA	CASSLDRERVEKLFF	TGTGCCAGCAGCCTGGACAGGGAACGGGTTGAAAAACTGTTTTTT
TRBD2	TRBV7-3	TRBJ2-3	many	CASSLKAGGRTDTQYF	TGTGCCAGCAGCCTAAAGGCGGGGGGACGCACAGATACGCAGTATTTT
NA	TRBV7-9	TRBJ2-7	few	CASSARDYEQYF	TGTGCCAGCAGCGCAAGGGACTACGAGCAGTACTTC
NA	TRBV6-6	TRBJ2-3	NA	CASSYSAGDTQYF	TGTGCCAGCAGTTACTCGGCGGGAGATACGCAGTATTTT
NA	TRBV27	TRBJ2-1	few	CASSLMGNEQFF	TGTGCCAGCAGTTTAATGGGGAATGAGCAGTTCTTC
NA	TRBV7-9	TRBJ1-6	few	CASRAITDSPLHF	TGTGCCAGCAGGGCCATAACGGATTCACCCCTCCACTTT
NA	TRBV4-3	TRBJ2-1	few	CASTPERSSYNEQFF	TGCGCCAGCACCCCAGAGCGAAGCTCCTACAATGAGCAGTTCTTC
NA	TRBV12-3/TRBV12-4	TRBJ1-2	NA	CASSPTLGGTYTF	TGTGCCAGCAGTCCGACACTTGGCGGTACCTACACCTTC
NA	TRBV6-1	TRBJ2-5	few	CASSEAFLKADKEETQYF	TGTGCCAGCAGTGAAGCGTTTTTGAAGGCCGACAAAGAAGAGACCCAGTACTTC